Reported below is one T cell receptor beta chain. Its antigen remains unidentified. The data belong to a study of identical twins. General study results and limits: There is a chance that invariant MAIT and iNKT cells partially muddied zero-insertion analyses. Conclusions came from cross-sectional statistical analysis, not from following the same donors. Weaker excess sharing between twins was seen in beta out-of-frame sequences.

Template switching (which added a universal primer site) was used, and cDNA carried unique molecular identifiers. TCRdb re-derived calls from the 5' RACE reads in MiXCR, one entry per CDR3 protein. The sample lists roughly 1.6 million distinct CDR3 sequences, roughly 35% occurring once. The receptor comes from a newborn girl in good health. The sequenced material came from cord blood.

CDR3 sequence reads: CATSDPPDSAAFF. The DNA of the CDR3 is TGTGCCACCAGCGACCCCCCGGACAGTGCAGCTTTCTTT. The V call is TRBV24-1, the J call TRBJ1-1, with TRBD1 as a possible D gene (6 bases). With 7 bases removed from V and 10 bases from J, the gap between germline ends came to 18 bases. The germline CDR1 and CDR2 sequences are KGHDR and SFDVKD. This CDR3 region has 13 residues.